This TCR beta chain was captured by sequencing in a study of blood T cells in healthy people across ages. Notes on the study in general: Not knowing donor CMV status may have confounded expanded clonotype changes.

Sample-barcoded 5' priming and a J-beta primer mix drove a second PCR of 7 to 11 cycles. TCRdb itself ran the 5' RACE reads through MiXCR, one entry per CDR3 protein. The sample shows fewer than 700,000 distinct CDR3 sequences, less than 45% of them seen only once. The germline gives CDR1 DFQATT, CDR2 SNEGSKA (reference sequence). The CDR3 has 13 residues. Deletions cut 5 bases from V and 4 bases from J, with 13 bases between. As concerns this clonotype: Antigen: not known.

The chain uses TRBV20-1 and TRBJ2-3; D remains ambiguous. The sequencing sample was made of blood. This TCR was sampled from a man older than 75 in good health. This chain's CDR3 is CSALASRADTQYF. Written as DNA, the CDR3 is TGCAGTGCTTTAGCCAGCCGTGCAGATACGCAGTATTTT.